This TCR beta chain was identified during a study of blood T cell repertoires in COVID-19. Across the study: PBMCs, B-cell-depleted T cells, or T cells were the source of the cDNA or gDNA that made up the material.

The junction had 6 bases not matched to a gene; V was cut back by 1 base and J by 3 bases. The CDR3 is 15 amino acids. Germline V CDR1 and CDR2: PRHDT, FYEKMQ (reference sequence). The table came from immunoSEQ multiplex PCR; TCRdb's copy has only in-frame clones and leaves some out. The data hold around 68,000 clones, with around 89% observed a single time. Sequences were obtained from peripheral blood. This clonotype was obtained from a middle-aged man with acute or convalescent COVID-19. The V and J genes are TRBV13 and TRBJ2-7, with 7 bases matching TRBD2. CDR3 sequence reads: CASSLAPSGDYEQYF. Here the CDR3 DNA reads TGTGCCAGCAGCTTAGCCCCTAGCGGAGACTACGAGCAGTACTTC. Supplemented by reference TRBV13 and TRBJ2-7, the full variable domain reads AAGVIQSPRHLIKEKRETATLKCYPIPRHDTVYWYQQGPGQDPQFLISFYEKMQSDKGSIPDRFSAQQFSDYHSELNMSSLELGDSALYFCASSLAPSGDYEQYFGPGTRLTVT.